This TCR beta chain was sequenced during a study of blood T cell repertoires in COVID-19. Study information: Some COVID-19 samples were acute and others convalescent; all came from the United States, Italy and Spain. Sources were T cells, B-cell-depleted T cells, or PBMCs; the material itself was cDNA or gDNA.

Germline assignment: CDR1 LNHNV and CDR2 YYDKDF (reference sequence). The CDR3 consists of 13 residues. V dropped 3 bases and J dropped 8 bases, with 13 bases sitting between them. Authors' methods: Amplification of reference gene primers was used by the study to estimate nucleated cell counts. Clones were sequenced by immunoSEQ multiplex PCR, and TCRdb holds only the in-frame ones, with some missing. V, J and clone size are taken as reported in that table, and D and trimming were inferred from the DNA itself. The sample records more than 200,000 clones, roughly 88% being singletons. The chain links TRBV15 to TRBJ1-2; D is ambiguous. The clonotype originates from a human donor in a cohort sampled during active COVID-19. Sequenced material: peripheral blood. The CDR3 nucleotides are TGTGCCACCAGCAGCGCCTTCCACTCCGGCTACACCTTC. It encodes CATSSAFHSGYTF.